This T cell receptor (beta chain) was captured in a study of radiation and T cells in renal cell carcinoma. Germline CDR1 MDHEN, CDR2 SYDVKM. V was shortened by 6 bases and J by 2 bases, with 26 bases between the two germline ends. The CDR3 has 18 residues. Libraries were prepared by immunoSEQ multiplex PCR; TCRdb keeps only in-frame clonotypes and omits some of them. In the table there are 70,000 or so clones, about 81% of which are singletons. The sample's time point: blood 2 weeks post-SBRT. Treatment reported: 15 Gy SBRT to primary tumor, nephrectomy 4 weeks later. The origin of this receptor is a man in his fifties or sixties with renal cell carcinoma. The starting material was blood, obtained from a patient whose treatment included radiotherapy and nephrectomy. The V call is TRBV28, the J call TRBJ2-7; D not resolved. The CDR3 protein is CASSFFSLSRGPPYEQYF. Written as DNA, the CDR3 is TGTGCCAGCAGCTTCTTCTCACTAAGCCGCGGACCCCCCTACGAGCAGTACTTC.